The text below deals with one TCR beta chain. This table comes from immunoSEQ multiplex PCR, and its TCRdb copy is limited to in-frame clones, with some not included. The sample has some 410,000 clones; roughly 90% are singletons. These data originate in a study of blood T cell repertoires in COVID-19. In germline, CDR1 is SGHRS, CDR2 YFSETQ. V lost 5 bases, J lost 0 bases, and 6 bases stayed unmatched. This CDR3 contains 17 residues. V is TRBV5-1 and J is TRBJ1-6, with TRBD1 identical over 9 bases. Source material: PBMCs or T cells enriched from blood (not recorded which). The source of this sequence is a young woman with acute COVID-19. The CDR3 coding sequence is TGCGCCAGCAGGCGGGACAGGGCAAGCTCCTATAATTCACCCCTCCACTTT. This encodes CASRRDRASSYNSPLHF.